This is a list of T cell receptor beta chains from one sample in a study of OX40 agonist ivuxolimab in advanced cancers. Repertoires were generated with immunoSEQ multiplex PCR, while TCRdb's copy carries only in-frame clones and drops some. The repertoire holds around 67,000 clones, with approximately 89% as singletons. The sample consisted of CD4+ or CD8+ T cells sorted from blood, taken in a trial of the OX40 agonist ivuxolimab. These receptors all stem from an adult with an advanced solid tumor such as melanoma, head and neck, liver or kidney cancer. Both conserved end residues are part of each CDR3. D genes are given only for firm matches. Only some rows state a clone size, as once, few, many or a class for expanded clones.

>12|.|TRBV7-8|TRBJ2-5|.
TGTGCCAGCAGCCTGTACTCGGAGACCCAGTACTTC
CASSLYSETQYF
>17|.|TRBV4-1|TRBJ1-5|.
TGCGCCAGCAGCCCCCCCTTAGACAGGTTTAGCAATCAGCCCCAGCATTTT
CASSPPLDRFSNQPQHF
>12|.|TRBV10-3|TRBJ1-1|.
TGTGCCATCGGGAGTGGAGACACTGAAGCTTTCTTT
CAIGSGDTEAFF
>14|.|TRBV5-6|TRBJ1-1|.
TGTGCCAGCAGCTCCCTAGGTGGGGCCCCGCGAGCTTTCTTT
CASSSLGGAPRAFF
>15|.|TRBV5-4|TRBJ2-7|.
TGTGCCAGCAGCTTCCCAGGGATCGGGACCTACGAGCAGTACTTC
CASSFPGIGTYEQYF
>14|.|TRBV18|TRBJ2-5|.
TGTGCCAGCTCACCCGACCTAGACCGAGAGACCCAGTACTTC
CASSPDLDRETQYF
>14|.|TRBV5-6|TRBJ1-2|once
TGTGCCAGCAGCTTGGCCGGGGGGAACTATGGCTACACCTTC
CASSLAGGNYGYTF
>14|.|TRBV5-1|TRBJ1-2|.
TGCGCCAGCAGCTTGGCCGCAGGGGCGGGGGGCTACACCTTC
CASSLAAGAGGYTF
>14|.|TRBV7-9|TRBJ2-2|once
TGTGCCAGCAGCTACTACCGGGACACCGGGGAGCTGTTTTTT
CASSYYRDTGELFF
>13|.|TRBV30|TRBJ1-1|.
TGTGCCTGGACCGCGGACGAGTTCACTGAAGCTTTCTTT
CAWTADEFTEAFF
>13|.|TRBV5-5|TRBJ1-1|.
TGTGCCAGCAGCCCCCCTAGTGACACTGAAGCTTTCTTT
CASSPPSDTEAFF
>12|.|TRBV18|TRBJ2-2|once
TGTGCCAGCTCACCACTCGCCGGGGAGCTGTTTTTT
CASSPLAGELFF
>14|.|TRBV18|TRBJ2-7|.
TGTGCCAGCTCACCAGAAGGGAGCTCCTACGAGCAGTACTTC
CASSPEGSSYEQYF
>15|.|TRBV7-3|TRBJ2-2|.
TGTGCCAGCAGCTTTGGGACCCTCCTTACCGGGGAGCTGTTTTTT
CASSFGTLLTGELFF
>15|TRBD2|TRBV11-3|TRBJ2-5|few
TGTGCCAGCAGCTCCATTAGCGGGAGTCAAGAGACCCAGTACTTC
CASSSISGSQETQYF
>14|.|TRBV28|TRBJ1-2|.
TGTGCCAGCAGCCGAGGGAGGCAAGGGGATGGCTACACCTTC
CASSRGRQGDGYTF
>15|TRBD1|TRBV29-1|TRBJ2-3|.
TGCAGCGTTGTGGCCGGGACAGGGTTCACAGATACGCAGTATTTT
CSVVAGTGFTDTQYF
>11|.|TRBV27|TRBJ2-2|.
TGTGCCAGCAGTTTTCCCGGGGAGCTGTTTTTT
CASSFPGELFF
>15|.|TRBV19|TRBJ1-3|.
TGTGCCAGTAGTCCGACGGGGGTAATCGGAAACACCATATATTTT
CASSPTGVIGNTIYF
>17|.|TRBV19|TRBJ2-3|.
TGTGCCAGTAGTATAGATCTGGCATCGCGGTCGACAGATACGCAGTATTTT
CASSIDLASRSTDTQYF
>13|.|TRBV7-2|TRBJ2-7|.
TGTGCCAGCAGCCCCCGGACCCCCTCTGAGCAGTACTTC
CASSPRTPSEQYF
>17|TRBD2|TRBV5-1|TRBJ2-2|.
TGCGCCAGCAGTCTACTTGGACTAGCGGGAGGACCCGGGGAGCTGTTTTTT
CASSLLGLAGGPGELFF
>14|.|TRBV19|TRBJ2-1|.
TGTGCCAGTAGTCCTTGGGCCTCCTCGTGGGAGCAGTTCTTC
CASSPWASSWEQFF
>15|TRBD2|TRBV9|TRBJ2-2|.
TGTGCCAGCAGCGTTCGGCGGGAGACCCCCGGGGAGCTGTTTTTT
CASSVRRETPGELFF
>15|.|TRBV5-1|TRBJ1-3|.
TGCGCCAGCAGCTTGTACGCTACCTCTGGAAACACCATATATTTT
CASSLYATSGNTIYF
>11|.|TRBV5-8|TRBJ2-4|.
TGTGCCAGCAGCCCCGGGATTCTTCAGTACTTC
CASSPGILQYF
>14|TRBD1|TRBV28|TRBJ1-2|once
TGTGCCAGCAGTACGGGACAGGGGATTGGTGGCTACACCTTC
CASSTGQGIGGYTF
>14|.|TRBV6-5|TRBJ2-7|.
TGTGCCAGCAGTCCGCAGGGACTTCGTCAAGAGCAGTACTTC
CASSPQGLRQEQYF
>14|TRBD2|TRBV7-9|TRBJ2-1|.
TGTGCCAGCAGCAGTAGCGGGAGGGCCAATGAGCAGTTCTTC
CASSSSGRANEQFF
>11|.|TRBV5-4|TRBJ2-7|.
TGTGCCAGCAGCTTGGGGGGCGAGCAGTACTTC
CASSLGGEQYF
>12|.|TRBV28|TRBJ2-3|.
TGTGCCAGCAGTTTATTGACAGATACGCAGTATTTT
CASSLLTDTQYF
>15|.|TRBV19|TRBJ2-7|.
TGTGCCAGTAGTATATTCGCAGGGGATACCTACGAGCAGTACTTC
CASSIFAGDTYEQYF
>17|TRBD2|TRBV7-9|TRBJ2-1|.
TGTGCCAGCAGCTTAACCGGGGTTAGCGGGAGAGAAAATGAGCAGTTCTTC
CASSLTGVSGRENEQFF
>13|TRBD1|TRBV23-1|TRBJ2-7|.
TGCGCCAGCACTACAGGGGGGATCTACGAGCAGTACTTC
CASTTGGIYEQYF
>13|TRBD1|TRBV19|TRBJ2-3|.
TGTGCCAGTACTACAGGGGATTCAGATACGCAGTATTTT
CASTTGDSDTQYF
>15|.|TRBV25-1|TRBJ2-5|.
TGTGCCAGCAGTGATACTAGGGGAAGGGGAGAGACCCAGTACTTC
CASSDTRGRGETQYF
>15|.|TRBV28|TRBJ2-1|.
TGTGCCAGCAGCTGGGGACTTTCCATCGGAAATGAGCAGTTCTTC
CASSWGLSIGNEQFF
>13|.|TRBV7-2|TRBJ2-3|.
TGTGCCAGCAGCCGACAGGTCCCAGATACGCAGTATTTT
CASSRQVPDTQYF
>19|TRBD2|TRBV4-2|TRBJ2-7|.
TGTGCCAGCAGCCAAGATGGAATAGCGGGGGCCCTTAGCCACTACGAGCAGTACTTC
CASSQDGIAGALSHYEQYF
>15|TRBD1|TRBV5-1|TRBJ2-7|.
TGCGCCAGCAGCACCGGGACAGCGCCTTCCTACGAGCAGTACTTC
CASSTGTAPSYEQYF
>14|.|TRBV5-1|TRBJ1-2|few
TGCGCCAGCAGTTCCGGGTGGGGATACTATGGCTACACCTTC
CASSSGWGYYGYTF
>16|TRBD1|TRBV11-3|TRBJ2-2|.
TGTGCCAGCAGCTTATCGCGGACAGGGAATAACGGGGAGCTGTTTTTT
CASSLSRTGNNGELFF
>16|.|TRBV7-9|TRBJ1-2|.
TGTGCCAGCAGCCATCAATCCGGGACAACCGCTCATGGCTACACCTTC
CASSHQSGTTAHGYTF
>11|.|TRBV28|TRBJ1-5|.
TGTGCCAGCAGTCTCTATCAGCCCCAGCATTTT
CASSLYQPQHF
>16|.|TRBV2|TRBJ2-5|.
TGTGCCAGCGGCCCGTCCACGGGGGCGAGGCAAGAGACCCAGTACTTC
CASGPSTGARQETQYF
>14|.|TRBV28|TRBJ1-5|.
TGTGCCAGCAGTGTGAAAAATAGCAATCAGCCCCAGCATTTT
CASSVKNSNQPQHF
>16|TRBD1|TRBV11-3|TRBJ2-1|.
TGTGCCAGCAGCCCACGTTTGGGACAGGGGGCTAATGAGCAGTTCTTC
CASSPRLGQGANEQFF
>14|TRBD1|TRBV10-3|TRBJ2-1|.
TGTGCCATCGGGGAACAGGGGGGCTGGAATGAGCAGTTCTTC
CAIGEQGGWNEQFF
>15|TRBD1|TRBV13|TRBJ2-1|.
TGTGCCAGCAGCCGGTGGGGGACAGGGAGGTATGAGCAGTTCTTC
CASSRWGTGRYEQFF
>11|TRBD2|TRBV28|TRBJ2-4|.
TGTGCCAGCAGTAATGGACTAGCGGGATTCTTC
CASSNGLAGFF
>15|.|TRBV10-3|TRBJ2-2|.
TGTGCCATCAGAGACCTGGGTCCGAACACCGGGGAGCTGTTTTTT
CAIRDLGPNTGELFF
>14|TRBD1|TRBV6-1|TRBJ1-5|.
TGTGCCAGCAGAGTACAGGGGGCGGGTCAGCCCCAGCATTTT
CASRVQGAGQPQHF
>13|.|TRBV14|TRBJ1-2|once
TGTGCCAGCAGCCCCCCCGGGGGCTATGGCTACACCTTC
CASSPPGGYGYTF
>14|.|TRBV28|TRBJ1-4|.
TGTGCCAGCAGGTCCCGCTCAGCTAATGAAAAACTGTTTTTT
CASRSRSANEKLFF
>13|.|TRBV14|TRBJ2-1|.
TGTGCCAGCAGCCAAGCTGGCGTCCGGGAGCAGTTCTTC
CASSQAGVREQFF
>15|TRBD1|TRBV2|TRBJ1-4|.
TGTGCCAGCAGACTGAGGGACAGTCCGAATGAAAAACTGTTTTTT
CASRLRDSPNEKLFF
>14|.|TRBV5-5|TRBJ1-4|.
TGTGCCAGCAGCCAGGATGCAACTAATGAAAAACTGTTTTTT
CASSQDATNEKLFF
>13|TRBD1|TRBV6-5|TRBJ1-1|.
TGTGCCAGCAGGCAGACAGGGGTCACTGAAGCTTTCTTT
CASRQTGVTEAFF
>13|.|TRBV5-8|TRBJ2-5|once
TGTGCCAGCAGCTTGACAGGGGCGCGGGAGCAGTACTTC
CASSLTGAREQYF
>13|.|TRBV6-5|TRBJ1-4|.
TGTGCCAGCATGCAGGCAACTAATGAAAAACTGTTTTTT
CASMQATNEKLFF